These 23 T cell receptor beta chains originate from one sample sequenced in a study of PD-1 blockade in classical Hodgkin lymphoma. Sequencing used immunoSEQ multiplex PCR; TCRdb keeps in-frame clones, though not all of them. The sample consists of more than 25,000 clones, less than 80% of them appearing once. All trial patients relapsed after autologous stem cell transplantation. The source was peripheral blood mononuclear cells (PBMCs), collected before the second cycle of nivolumab. The receptor set was obtained from a human donor with classical Hodgkin lymphoma.

J is TRBJ1-2 and V is TRBV29-1, with D maybe TRBD1 (6 bases). V lost 4 bases and J 4 bases, leaving 13 bases between the germline ends. The germline V gene encodes CDR1 SQVTM and CDR2 ANQGSEA. This CDR3 spans 13 amino acids. The CDR3 protein is CSVAVAGAYGYTF. In DNA form, the CDR3 reads TGCAGCGTTGCGGTGGCAGGGGCCTATGGCTACACCTTC.

The rearrangement joins TRBV9 to TRBJ2-7; 7 bases align to TRBD1. J was trimmed by 1 base and V by 4 bases; bases with no gene match: 8. The CDR3 has 15 residues. Germline V gives CDR1 SGDLS, CDR2 YYNGEE. The CDR3 DNA reads as TGTGCCAGCAGCCCATCCGGGACAGAGTCCTACGAGCAGTACTTC. The encoded protein is CASSPSGTESYEQYF.

By share, this clone ranks as medium-sized (0.01 to 0.1%). The rearrangement links TRBV4-3 to TRBJ1-4, with TRBD1 identical over 9 bases. Germline loops: CDR1 LGHNA, CDR2 YSLEER. The CDR3 extends over 17 amino acids. Trimming cost V 0 bases and J 8 bases; bases outside gene matches: 10. CDR3 bases: TGCGCCAGCAGCCAAGACCATCTCGGGACAGGGTTGGAAAAACTGTTTTTT. Translating it yields CASSQDHLGTGLEKLFF.

The chain links TRBV4-2 to TRBJ2-5; 10 positions match TRBD2. The CDR3 sequence is 17 residues long. The germline gives CDR1 LGHNA, CDR2 YNFKEQ. Losses at the gene ends were 4 bases for V and 3 bases for J; bases not matched to a gene: 11. The CDR3 DNA follows: TGTGCCAGCAGCCCCACTTTTTCCCTAGCGGGGGAAGAGACCCAGTACTTC. Its translation: CASSPTFSLAGEETQYF.

The chain recombines TRBV5-1 with TRBJ2-3, with D perhaps matching TRBD1 or TRBD2 (6 bases each). The CDR3 length is 15 residues. V was trimmed by 0 bases and J by 6 bases, leaving 14 bases between them. Per the germline V gene, CDR1 is SGHRS and CDR2 is YFSETQ. The CDR3, as DNA: TGCGCCAGCAGCTTGGAGAACAGGGAGGCTGATACGCAGTATTTT. Encoded protein: CASSLENREADTQYF.

This clone was picked up one time. The chain joins TRBV18 to TRBJ2-2; 8 bases are a match to TRBD2. V dropped 5 bases and J dropped 0; count of bases not matched to a gene: 8. This CDR3 contains 17 residues. In germline, CDR1 is KGHSH, CDR2 LQKENI. CDR3: CASSGLSGGTNTGELFF. The CDR3 nucleotides read TGTGCCAGCTCAGGGTTAAGCGGGGGCACGAACACCGGGGAGCTGTTTTTT.

This clone turned up a few times. V gene TRBV7-9 combines with J gene TRBJ1-4; 8 bases align to TRBD1. V trimming: 3 bases; J trimming: 7 bases; junction bases outside the gene matches: 4. Germline V gene sequence: CDR1 SEHNR, CDR2 FQNEAQ (reference sequence). The CDR3 loop spans 14 amino acids. The CDR3 DNA reads as TGTGCCAGCAGCTTGGACAGGGAGGTTGAAAAACTGTTTTTT. This encodes CASSLDREVEKLFF. Together with reference TRBV7-9 and TRBJ1-4, the CDR3 gives the full variable domain: DTGVSQNPRHKITKRGQNVTFRCDPISEHNRLYWYRQTLGQGPEFLTYFQNEAQLEKSRLLSDRFSAERPKGSFSTLEIQRTEQGDSAMYLCASSLDREVEKLFFGSGTQLSVL.

V is TRBV6-5 and J is TRBJ1-1, with D tentatively TRBD1 (5 bases). Germline V gene sequence: CDR1 MNHEY, CDR2 SVGAGI. V shed 6 bases and J shed 0 bases, with 14 bases lying between them. CDR3 length equals 15 residues. CDR3 sequence reads: CASSLSGLMNTEAFF. Here the CDR3 DNA reads TGTGCCAGCAGCCTATCGGGGCTCATGAACACTGAAGCTTTCTTT.

This chain links TRBV7-2 with TRBJ1-5; 8 bases match TRBD1. The junction had 3 bases not matched to a gene; V was cut back by 5 bases and J by 0 bases. CDR1 SGHTA and CDR2 FQGNSA come from the germline V gene. CDR3 length: 15 amino acids. The CDR3 DNA is TGTGCCAGCAGCATGGGACAGGCTAGCAATCAGCCCCAGCATTTT. This encodes CASSMGQASNQPQHF.

CDR3 residues: CASSTRDSTDTQYF. CDR3 DNA: TGCGCCAGCAGCACCCGGGACTCCACAGATACGCAGTATTTT. The J gene is TRBJ2-3, the V gene TRBV5-1, with D maybe TRBD2 (6 bases). CDR3 length equals 14 residues. V lost 4 bases to trimming and J lost 2 bases, with 11 bases between them. CDR1 and CDR2 (germline): SGHRS, YFSETQ.

This clone was observed a single time. The chain uses TRBV7-2 and TRBJ1-1, with D unresolved. CDR3 size: 14 residues. Germline CDR1 is SGHTA and CDR2 is FQGNSA. V gave up 2 bases and J gave up 1 base, with 8 bases separating them. This chain's CDR3 is CASSLFGPNTEAFF. In DNA, the CDR3 is TGTGCCAGCAGCTTATTCGGTCCGAACACTGAAGCTTTCTTT.

The rearrangement uses TRBV11-3 and TRBJ1-5, with D possibly being TRBD1 (6 bases). The CDR3 is 13 residues long. V was trimmed by 4 bases and J by 6 bases, leaving 10 bases between them. CDR1 is SGHNT and CDR2 is YENEEA in the germline V gene. Here the CDR3 DNA reads TGTGCCAGCAGCTCACAGGGAGGTCAGCCCCAGCATTTT. It translates to CASSSQGGQPQHF. Complete variable domain (other parts from reference TRBV11-3 and TRBJ1-5): EAGVVQSPRYKIIEKKQPVAFWCNPISGHNTLYWYLQNLGQGPELLIRYENEEAVDDSQLPKDRFSAERLKGVDSTLKIQPAELGDSAVYLCASSSQGGQPQHFGDGTRLSIL.

This chain joins TRBV5-4 and TRBJ2-6; no firm D call. The CDR3 contains 16 residues. Trimming took 3 bases from V and 0 from J, leaving 10 bases between them. Germline CDR1 reads SGHNT; CDR2 reads YYREEE (reference sequence). The CDR3 DNA follows: TGTGCCAGCAGCTCCGACATTTACTCTGGGGCCAACGTCCTGACTTTC. It encodes CASSSDIYSGANVLTF.

This clone was counted once. The chain combines TRBV5-8 with TRBJ1-4; a possible D gene is TRBD1 (5 bases). Trimming pared 1 base from V and 4 bases from J, leaving 8 bases between. This CDR3 spans 14 amino acids. Germline-derived CDR1 and CDR2 are SGHTS and YDEGEE. The CDR3 DNA reads as TGTGCCAGCAGCTTGTCGGGACTTAATGAAAAACTGTTTTTT. The encoded protein is CASSLSGLNEKLFF. Supplemented by reference TRBV5-8 and TRBJ1-4, the full variable domain reads EAGVTQSPTHLIKTRGQQATLRCSPISGHTSVYWYQQALGLGLQFLLWYDEGEERNRGNFPPRFSGRQFPNYSSELNVNALELEDSALYLCASSLSGLNEKLFFGSGTQLSVL.

The gene calls are TRBV7-2 and TRBJ2-3; 11 bases fit TRBD2. CDR3 length: 17 residues. Losses at the gene ends were 2 bases for V and 4 bases for J; bases not matched to a gene: 8. Germline V gene lookup returns CDR1 SGHTA and CDR2 FQGNSA. CDR3 region: CASSLLSSGGKSDTQYF. The CDR3, as DNA: TGTGCCAGCAGCTTACTTTCTAGCGGGGGGAAGTCAGATACGCAGTATTTT.

This clone is medium-sized. This chain connects TRBV12-5 to TRBJ2-2; TRBD2 is a possible D gene (5 bases). CDR1 and CDR2 (germline): LGHNT, FRNRAP. The CDR3 has 15 residues. Trimming took 7 bases from V and 1 from J, leaving 13 bases between them. The CDR3 bases are TGTGCTAGTGCCACGCGGGCGGAGAACACCGGGGAGCTGTTTTTT. The encoded protein is CASATRAENTGELFF.

The rearrangement uses TRBV30 and TRBJ2-3, with D perhaps TRBD2 (5 bases). The CDR3 is 13 residues long. Germline assignment: CDR1 GTSNPN and CDR2 SVGIG (reference sequence). V was cut by 0 bases and J by 9 bases, with 13 bases left in between. The CDR3 sequence is CAWSVTGLGTQYF. Written as DNA, the CDR3 is TGTGCCTGGAGTGTGACGGGATTAGGCACGCAGTATTTT.

CDR3 sequence reads: CASSYGQGDTEAFF. The CDR3 DNA reads TGCGCCAGCAGCTATGGACAGGGGGACACTGAAGCTTTCTTT. The genes are TRBV5-1 and TRBJ1-1, with TRBD1 identical over 10 bases. V shed 3 bases and J 3 bases; nucleotides not matched to a gene: 2. Germline V gives CDR1 SGHRS, CDR2 YFSETQ. This CDR3 is 14 amino acids long.

CDR3 nucleotides: TGCGCCAGCAGCTTGGCGAGGGACAGGTGGGACACTGAAGCTTTCTTT. Translating it yields CASSLARDRWDTEAFF. The genes are TRBV5-1 and TRBJ1-1; 8 bases fit TRBD1. The germline CDR1 and CDR2 sequences are SGHRS and YFSETQ. V lost 0 bases and J lost 3; bases outside the gene matches: 7. The length of the CDR3 is 16 residues.

The genes are TRBV5-6 and TRBJ1-1; 7 bases align to TRBD1. Germline CDR1 SGHDT, CDR2 YYEEEE. The CDR3 has 14 residues. Unmatched junction bases numbered 6, after V lost 3 bases and J lost 4 bases. CDR3 amino acids: CASSSLRGLTEAFF. The CDR3, as DNA: TGTGCCAGCAGCTCGCTGAGGGGGCTCACTGAAGCTTTCTTT.

The genes are TRBV7-2 and TRBJ1-4, with 9 bases identical to TRBD1. CDR1 SGHTA and CDR2 FQGNSA come from the germline V gene. The V and J ends lost 1 base and 4 bases, in that order; junction bases with no gene match: 1. This CDR3 region has 15 residues. The CDR3 sequence: CASSLGDRVNEKLFF. The CDR3 region has the DNA TGTGCCAGCAGCTTAGGGGACAGGGTTAATGAAAAACTGTTTTTT.

The chain links TRBV2 to TRBJ2-2; D uncertain. This CDR3 is 16 amino acids long. Trimming removed 4 bases at V and 1 base at J, with 13 bases between. Germline V gene lookup returns CDR1 SNHLY and CDR2 FYNNEI. The CDR3 protein is CASSVSGAENTGELFF. In nucleotides, the CDR3 is TGTGCCAGCAGTGTCAGTGGAGCTGAGAACACCGGGGAGCTGTTTTTT. The full variable domain, completed using reference TRBV2 and TRBJ2-2, is EPEVTQTPSHQVTQMGQEVILRCVPISNHLYFYWYRQILGQKVEFLVSFYNNEISEKSEIFDDQFSVERPDGSNFTLKIRSTKLEDSAMYFCASSVSGAENTGELFFGEGSRLTVL.

The chain employs TRBV5-6 and TRBJ2-5, with 9 bases matching TRBD2. This CDR3 is built from 15 residues. After removal of 4 bases from V and 1 base from J, the junction contained 5 bases not matched to a gene. Per germline, CDR1 SGHDT and CDR2 YYEEEE. In DNA form, the CDR3 reads TGTGCCAGCAGCGGGACTAGCACAGCCCAAGAGACCCAGTACTTC. Translating it yields CASSGTSTAQETQYF.